This section outlines one T cell receptor (beta chain) sequence together with its context. This sample stems from a study of blood T cell repertoires in COVID-19. Study-wide context: PBMCs, B-cell-depleted T cells, or T cells provided the cDNA or gDNA that made up the material.

This CDR3 has 14 amino acids. The V gene lost 4 bases and the J gene lost 1 base, with 10 bases spanning the gap. The germline gives CDR1 SNHLY, CDR2 FYNNEI. In the source study's methods: Reference gene primers were amplified, and this amplification served to estimate nucleated cell counts. The table came from immunoSEQ multiplex PCR; TCRdb's copy has only in-frame clones and leaves some out. V, J and clone size derive from that table, while D and trimming were established from the DNA sequence. The sample consists of about 250,000 clones, around nine tenths of them appearing once. Patients from Seattle were sampled longitudinally, starting during active infection.

This sequence joins TRBV2 and TRBJ1-2, with D uncertain. The specimen was peripheral blood. The TCR sequence derives from a man aged 25-40 years with COVID-19, enrolled during active disease. CDR3 protein: CASSGVGGNYGYTF. CDR3 DNA sequence: TGTGCCAGCAGTGGAGTAGGAGGTAACTATGGCTACACCTTC. The full variable domain, in which reference TRBV2 and TRBJ1-2 provide the parts outside the CDR3, is EPEVTQTPSHQVTQMGQEVILRCVPISNHLYFYWYRQILGQKVEFLVSFYNNEISEKSEIFDDQFSVERPDGSNFTLKIRSTKLEDSAMYFCASSGVGGNYGYTFGSGTRLTVV.